A selection of T cell receptor beta chains follows, all from one sample in a study of shared clonotypes between healthy human individuals. Produced via immunoSEQ multiplex PCR; TCRdb's table is partial and in-frame only. The sample records more than 400,000 clones, roughly 95% being singletons. The specimen was naive CD4+ T cells sorted from blood. The receptors were gathered from a woman younger than 45 in good health. Both conserved end residues are part of each CDR3. The D gene is left open where the match is weak. Only some rows state a clone size, as once, few, many or a class for expanded clones.

.	once	TRBV25-1	TRBJ2-5	TGTGCCAGCAGTGAGGGCCCGGGACTCCGTAGGGAGACCCAGTACTTC	CASSEGPGLRRETQYF
.	.	TRBV10-2	TRBJ1-6	TGCGCCAGCAGTGTAAAGGGGATGGGTTCACCCCTCCACTTT	CASSVKGMGSPLHF
TRBD1	once	TRBV29-1	TRBJ2-5	TGCAGCGTTGAAGAGTGGACAGGAGACGAGACCCAGTACTTC	CSVEEWTGDETQYF
TRBD2	.	TRBV7-9	TRBJ2-3	TGTGCCAGCAGCCACCGAACTAGCGTCTCTAGCACAGATACGCAGTATTTT	CASSHRTSVSSTDTQYF
.	.	TRBV9	TRBJ1-3	TGTGCCAGCAGTTCCTGGAGTGACTCTGGAAACACCATATATTTT	CASSSWSDSGNTIYF
TRBD2	.	TRBV28	TRBJ2-5	TGTGCCAGCAGGCCAAGGCTAGCGGGAGAAGAGACCCAGTACTTC	CASRPRLAGEETQYF
.	.	TRBV27	TRBJ1-5	TGTGCCAGCAGGGGCCCATATAGCAATCAGCCCCAGCATTTT	CASRGPYSNQPQHF
.	.	TRBV5-1	TRBJ1-1	TGCGCCAGCAGCTTGGTAGGTTTAGGGAGCACTGAAGCTTTCTTT	CASSLVGLGSTEAFF
.	.	TRBV5-1	TRBJ1-1	TGCGCCAGCAGCCAATCGGGGGACACTGAAGCTTTCTTT	CASSQSGDTEAFF
.	once	TRBV18	TRBJ2-2	TGTGCCAGCTCACCGGGTTTAGGCGCCACTGCGAACACCGGGGAGCTGTTTTTT	CASSPGLGATANTGELFF
.	.	TRBV19	TRBJ2-7	TGTGCCAGTAGTATACAATTTGGGGACCCCTACGAGCAGTACTTC	CASSIQFGDPYEQYF
.	.	TRBV6-1	TRBJ1-5	TGTGCCAGCATTCAGACAGTGGGGGGACAGCCCCAGCATTTT	CASIQTVGGQPQHF
TRBD2	.	TRBV7-9	TRBJ2-7	TGTGCCAGCAGCTTAGGCACTAGCGTTTACGAGCAGTACTTC	CASSLGTSVYEQYF
TRBD1	once	TRBV4-2	TRBJ2-3	TGTGCCAGCAGCCCGCGGACAGGGTGGATGGGGGATACGCAGTATTTT	CASSPRTGWMGDTQYF
.	.	TRBV6-5	TRBJ1-5	TGTGCCAGCAGCCCCCGCAGTATCAATCAGCCCCAGCATTTT	CASSPRSINQPQHF
TRBD1	.	TRBV11-3	TRBJ1-2	TGTGCCAGCAGCTTAGTTGGTAAGGGGGCAGCTAACTATGGCTACACCTTC	CASSLVGKGAANYGYTF